Listed here are 23 T cell receptor beta chains from one sample, sequenced in a study of blood T cell repertoires in COVID-19. Measured with immunoSEQ multiplex PCR; TCRdb has only the in-frame clones, and not every one. The data show about 36,000 clones, around three quarters seen once. Sequencing was done on a sample of peripheral blood. Receptors were obtained from a man in his sixties with active COVID-19.

The chain joins TRBV23-1 to TRBJ2-7; weak D call: TRBD2 (6 bases). TRBV23-1 is flagged as an ORF with uncertain function. The V end was cut by 0 bases, the J end by 0 bases, with 9 bases between. The CDR3 is 15 residues long. The CDR3 DNA sequence: TGCGCCAGCAGTCAATCGCGGGAAGTCTCCTACGAGCAGTACTTC. Residues: CASSQSREVSYEQYF.

This sequence joins TRBV5-5 and TRBJ2-2, with 11 nucleotides matching TRBD1. The CDR3 runs to 17 residues. Trimming removed 3 bases from V and 7 bases from J; junction bases left unmatched: 11. Germline V CDR1 and CDR2: SGHKS, YYEKEE (reference sequence). CDR3 nucleotides: TGTGCCAGCAGCTCACCTAGGACAGGGGGCTTTGGCGGGGAGCTGTTTTTT. As protein: CASSSPRTGGFGGELFF.

The rearrangement links TRBV6-5 to TRBJ2-7; 7 bases map to TRBD2. The V segment lost 1 base and the J segment 5 bases; nucleotides outside the gene matches: 8. Germline V gives CDR1 MNHEY, CDR2 SVGAGI. The CDR3 extends over 15 amino acids. The DNA of the CDR3 is TGTGCCAGCAGTTACTTCGGTAGCGGGCGACACGAGCAGTACTTC. Translating it yields CASSYFGSGRHEQYF.

The J gene is TRBJ2-3, the V gene TRBV7-2; the match to TRBD1 covers 8 bases. CDR1 is SGHTA, CDR2 FQGNSA, per germline. CDR3 length: 14 amino acids. The J segment lost 3 bases and the V segment lost 2 bases, leaving 1 base of the junction unmatched. CDR3 sequence (DNA): TGTGCCAGCAGCTTAAGACAGGGGACAGATACGCAGTATTTT. Translation gives CASSLRQGTDTQYF.

This chain uses TRBV5-8 with TRBJ1-2, with 7 bases fitting TRBD1. CDR1 and CDR2 from the germline V gene are SGHTS and YDEGEE. The CDR3 length is 15 residues. V shed 3 bases and J 1 base; nucleotides not matched to a gene: 6. CDR3 nucleotides: TGTGCCAGCAGCTGGGGGACAGCCTTTAACTATGGCTACACCTTC. Translating gives CASSWGTAFNYGYTF.

The CDR3 bases are TGTGCCAGTAGTATCGCGAGGGAGGTACCCGGGGAGCTGTTTTTT. Encoded protein: CASSIAREVPGELFF. This sequence joins TRBV19 and TRBJ2-2; D possibly corresponds to TRBD2 (6 bases). There are 15 residues in the CDR3. The germline CDR1 and CDR2 sequences are LNHDA and SQIVND (reference sequence). Deletions cut 3 bases from V and 6 bases from J, with 14 bases between. The entire variable domain, with the rest obtained from reference TRBV19 and TRBJ2-2, is as follows: DGGITQSPKYLFRKEGQNVTLSCEQNLNHDAMYWYRQDPGQGLRLIYYSQIVNDFQKGDIAEGYSVSREKKESFPLTVTSAQKNPTAFYLCASSIAREVPGELFFGEGSRLTVL.

The V and J genes are TRBV4-3 and TRBJ2-1; 13 nucleotides agree with TRBD2. This CDR3 has 17 residues. Losses at the gene ends were 4 bases for V and 6 bases for J; bases not matched to a gene: 9. The germline gives CDR1 LGHNA, CDR2 YSLEER. CDR3 region: CASSPGRTSGRINEQFF. The DNA for the CDR3 is TGCGCCAGCAGCCCTGGGCGGACTAGCGGGAGAATCAATGAGCAGTTCTTC.

This chain joins TRBV7-3 and TRBJ1-1, with 8 bases lining up with TRBD1. The CDR3 has 14 residues. The ends lost 2 bases at V and 1 base at J; junction bases unmatched: 0. Per the germline V gene, CDR1 is SGHTA and CDR2 is FQGTGA. The CDR3 reads CASSLDRGNTEAFF. CDR3 nucleotides: TGTGCCAGCAGCTTAGACAGGGGGAACACTGAAGCTTTCTTT.

The rearrangement uses TRBV7-8 and TRBJ2-1; tentatively, D is TRBD1 (5 bases). V was pared by 3 bases and J by 9 bases, with 15 bases between. CDR1 is SGHVS, CDR2 FQNEAQ, per germline. This CDR3 region has 14 residues. CDR3 coding DNA: TGTGCCAGCAGCTTGTCCAGGGTTTCTGGTGAGCAGTTCTTC. Amino acids: CASSLSRVSGEQFF.

The chain carries TRBV6-2 or TRBV6-3 and TRBJ2-1, with 9 positions matching TRBD2. Germline assignment: CDR1 MNHEY and CDR2 SVGEGT. This CDR3 has 18 amino acids. Germline trimming cut 2 bases from V and 6 bases from J; bases unmatched to any gene: 14. This CDR3 reads CASSYLGVAGVLFNEQFF. CDR3 DNA: TGTGCCAGCAGTTACCTAGGCGTAGCGGGGGTTTTGTTCAATGAGCAGTTCTTC.

The chain carries TRBV7-9 and TRBJ1-5, with 8 bases identical to TRBD1. V lost 5 bases to trimming and J lost 7 bases; unmatched junction nucleotides: 10. The CDR3 sequence is 15 residues long. CDR1 SEHNR and CDR2 FQNEAQ come from the germline V gene (reference sequence). CDR3: CASSTDRGVRQPQHF. The DNA for the CDR3 is TGTGCCAGCAGCACCGACAGGGGAGTAAGACAGCCCCAGCATTTT.

V and J are TRBV2 and TRBJ1-3; 9 bases fit TRBD1. V shed 5 bases, J shed 1 base, and the junction held 6 bases outside the gene matches. This CDR3 is 16 amino acids long. Germline-derived CDR1 and CDR2 are SNHLY and FYNNEI. The CDR3 spells CASSQDRGVSGNTIYF. CDR3 DNA sequence: TGTGCCAGCAGTCAGGACAGGGGAGTATCTGGAAACACCATATATTTT. The full variable domain, with the rest looked up from reference TRBV2 and TRBJ1-3, is EPEVTQTPSHQVTQMGQEVILRCVPISNHLYFYWYRQILGQKVEFLVSFYNNEISEKSEIFDDQFSVERPDGSNFTLKIRSTKLEDSAMYFCASSQDRGVSGNTIYFGEGSWLTVV.

V gene TRBV28 combines with J gene TRBJ1-1, with 9 positions matching TRBD1. Germline CDR1 is MDHEN and CDR2 is SYDVKM. The CDR3 has 15 amino acids. After removal of 4 bases from V and 1 base from J, the junction contained 4 bases not matched to a gene. The CDR3 here is CASSSPGQGNTEAFF. The CDR3 nucleotides read TGTGCCAGCAGTTCGCCGGGACAGGGGAACACTGAAGCTTTCTTT.

The chain employs TRBV30 and TRBJ2-5; D is possibly TRBD1 (5 bases). This CDR3 region has 14 residues. Trimming stripped 4 bases from V and 1 base from J, with 13 bases between. Germline-derived CDR1 and CDR2 are GTSNPN and SVGIG (reference sequence). The CDR3 DNA reads as TGTGCCTGGAACTCAGGGCTGGTCCAAGAGACCCAGTACTTC. It translates to CAWNSGLVQETQYF.

The chain uses TRBV5-5 and TRBJ1-2; TRBD1 matches 8 bases. CDR3 size: 13 residues. From germline, CDR1 is SGHKS and CDR2 YYEKEE (reference sequence). The trim removed 2 bases at V and 8 bases at J, leaving 5 bases unmatched. The CDR3 loop is CASSFQGAGGYTF. The CDR3 coding sequence is TGTGCCAGCAGCTTCCAGGGGGCAGGGGGCTACACCTTC.

This clone was counted a few times. The chain has TRBV6-4 and TRBJ1-6; tentatively, D is TRBD1 (5 bases). V shed 0 bases and J shed 10 bases, with 13 bases lying between them. The CDR3 runs 15 residues. Germline CDR1 reads MRHNA; CDR2 reads SNTAGT. CDR3 loop: CASSDSPGGTSPLHF. The CDR3 nucleotides are TGTGCCAGCAGTGACTCGCCGGGGGGTACCTCACCCCTCCACTTT.

This rearrangement joins TRBV18 to TRBJ2-3; 9 positions match TRBD2. From germline, CDR1 is KGHSH and CDR2 LQKENI. The CDR3 contains 16 residues. With 4 bases clipped from V and 6 bases from J, the junction kept 11 bases outside the gene matches. The CDR3 region has the DNA TGTGCCAGCTCACTCTATAGCGGGAGTCGTCTCGATACGCAGTATTTT. Protein product: CASSLYSGSRLDTQYF.

The chain uses TRBV7-2 and TRBJ2-3; 9 bases match TRBD1. The V gene end was trimmed by 5 bases and the J gene end by 4 bases; junction bases not matched to a gene: 10. The CDR3 runs 16 residues. Germline-derived CDR1 and CDR2 are SGHTA and FQGNSA. The CDR3 nucleotides are TGTGCCAGCAGCAACCCGGGACAGGGTATTTCAGATACGCAGTATTTT. Translated, it gives CASSNPGQGISDTQYF.

This clone has just one count. The chain couples TRBV27 to TRBJ2-5; 10 nucleotides match TRBD1. V lost 5 bases, J lost 2 bases, and 5 bases stayed unmatched. This CDR3 has 15 amino acids. Germline-derived CDR1 and CDR2 are MNHEY and SMNVEV (reference sequence). CDR3 sequence reads: CASSLGQGTQETQYF. For the CDR3, the DNA is TGTGCCAGCAGTCTGGGACAGGGGACGCAAGAGACCCAGTACTTC.

This clone has just a few counts. This chain connects TRBV5-1 to TRBJ1-3; 8 nucleotides agree with TRBD1. CDR1 and CDR2 (germline): SGHRS, YFSETQ. The V segment lost 4 bases and the J segment 1 base; nucleotides outside the gene matches: 10. CDR3 size: 17 residues. CDR3: CASSPGDRSWSGNTIYF. The CDR3 DNA reads TGCGCCAGCAGCCCGGGGGACAGGTCGTGGTCTGGAAACACCATATATTTT.

This clone was counted between two and nine times. The V and J genes are TRBV4-1 and TRBJ1-4; 8 nucleotides line up with TRBD1. With 4 bases clipped from V and 8 bases from J, the junction kept 9 bases outside the gene matches. The CDR3 runs 15 residues. Germline-derived CDR1 and CDR2 are MGHRA and YSYEKL. CDR3 region: CASSPLSGGLEKLFF. CDR3 nucleotides: TGCGCCAGCAGCCCCCTTTCAGGGGGCTTAGAAAAACTGTTTTTT.

V and J are TRBV3-1 (or the pseudogene TRBV3-2) and TRBJ1-5; D remains ambiguous. Trimming cost V 1 base and J 4 bases, with 11 bases left between them. CDR1 and CDR2 from the germline V gene are LGHDT and YNNKEL (reference sequence). The CDR3 length is 15 residues. This CDR3 reads CASSQGRKYNQPQHF. In DNA form, the CDR3 reads TGTGCCAGCAGCCAAGGGAGAAAGTATAATCAGCCCCAGCATTTT.

This chain uses TRBV5-8 with TRBJ2-7; tentative D call: TRBD2 (6 bases). From germline, CDR1 is SGHTS and CDR2 YDEGEE. Trimming cost V 4 bases and J 7 bases, with 21 bases left between them. The CDR3 extends over 15 amino acids. The CDR3 sequence is CASSTRVAGPREQYF. DNA of the CDR3: TGTGCCAGCAGCACTCGAGTGGCGGGACCGCGGGAGCAGTACTTC.